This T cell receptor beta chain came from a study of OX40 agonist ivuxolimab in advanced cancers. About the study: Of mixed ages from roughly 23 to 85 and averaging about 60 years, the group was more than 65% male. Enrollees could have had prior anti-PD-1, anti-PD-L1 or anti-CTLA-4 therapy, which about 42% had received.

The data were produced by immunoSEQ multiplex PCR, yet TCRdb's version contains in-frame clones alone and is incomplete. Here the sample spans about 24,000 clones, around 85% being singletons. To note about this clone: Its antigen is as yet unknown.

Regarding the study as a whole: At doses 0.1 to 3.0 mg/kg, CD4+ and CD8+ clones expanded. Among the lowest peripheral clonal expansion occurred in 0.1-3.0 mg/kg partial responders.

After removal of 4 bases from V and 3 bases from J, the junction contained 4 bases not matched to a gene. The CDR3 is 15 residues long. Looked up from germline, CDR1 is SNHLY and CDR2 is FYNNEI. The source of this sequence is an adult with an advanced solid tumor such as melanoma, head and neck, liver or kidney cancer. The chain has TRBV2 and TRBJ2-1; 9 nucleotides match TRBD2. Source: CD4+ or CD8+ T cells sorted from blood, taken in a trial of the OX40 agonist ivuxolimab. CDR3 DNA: TGTGCCAGCAGTGGGGGCGGGAGGGGCTACAATGAGCAGTTCTTC. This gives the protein CASSGGGRGYNEQFF.